This T cell receptor beta chain was documented in a study of blood T cell repertoires in COVID-19 (dated by TCRdb to the early 2020s). Broadly, across the study: Samples covering the acute and convalescent phases of COVID-19 were provided by collaborators in the United States, Italy and Spain. The prospective study material was composed of cDNA or gDNA derived from T cells, B-cell-depleted T cells, or PBMCs. The samples were drawn from the first 160 participants of the ongoing ImmuneRACE study and from 950 to 1,500 subjects provided by 6 global collaborators. Where available, HLA class I and class II types were taken from metadata supplied by the sample provider and were not determined by assay-based typing. The sample metadata nearly always contained a de-identified subject ID, COVID-19 status, age in years and sex. Deeply sampled blood TCRbeta repertoires from subjects exposed to, actively infected with, or recovered from COVID-19 were included in the dataset. The repertoires were released in a freely available public database intended as a resource for research on the immune response to SARS-CoV-2. The investigation overall reported the following: The quantity of clinical and demographic metadata differed by source and by participant and was supplied without curation.

CDR3 length: 15 amino acids, cysteine to phenylalanine. Only the CDR3 part of the read is kept: 45 bases, read in frame from the first base. V is shortened by 10 bases, J by 4 bases, and the region joining them spans 20 bases. Based on the germline V gene, the CDR1 and CDR2 sequences are MNHEY and SVGAGI. This clone has a handful of counts. No antigen is known for it. Nothing much larger sits one base from this clone, and base qualities are not available. TCRbeta CDR3 regions were amplified from genomic DNA using the immunoSEQ Assay, a bias-controlled multiplex PCR. On the study's bioinformatics: Nucleated cell counts per sample were estimated from amplification of reference gene primers within the assay. To quantify the absolute abundance of each unique TCRbeta CDR3 rearrangement, sequence reads were collapsed and filtered. Productive Simpson clonality was computed per sample as the square root of Simpson's diversity index over productive rearrangements. As stored in TCRdb, this immuneACCESS dataset retains in-frame rearrangements with V and J assigned. A fraction of the clones does not appear; measured against another copy, unresolved V genes explain less than half of the discrepancy, and the remainder lacks a known reason. That table furnishes V, J and clone size, whereas the DNA furnished D and trimming. Present in this sample are approximately 100,000 clones, over 75% of which were seen just once. About 6.5% of the sample rests with the top ten.

Collaborating institutions collected whole blood in K2EDTA tubes following their own protocols. For TCRbeta analysis, collaborators shipped samples in one of three forms: frozen whole blood, isolated PBMCs, or DNA extracted from either of those sample types. What was sequenced was peripheral blood. The chain is assembled from TRBV6-5 and TRBJ1-3; a weak D assignment points to TRBD1 (5 bases agree). The receptor's source is a woman aged 60-70 years with acute or convalescent COVID-19. The DNA sequence reads TGTGCCACTAGCCCGCTCCCCGGGGGGGGAAACACCATATATTTT. It specifies CATSPLPGGGNTIYF.